This T cell receptor beta chain is drawn from a study of Graves' ophthalmopathy and Graves' hyperthyroidism. The V gene's germline CDR1 is SEHNR and CDR2 FQNEAQ (reference sequence). V lost 3 bases and J lost 8, with 7 bases in between. The CDR3 contains 11 residues. The hyperthyroidism patients had a new diagnosis of under 2 months' duration and were aged 18 to 65. RNA transcripts yielded amplified TCR beta CDR3 regions. Following a first-round RT-PCR that used HTBI primers, a second-round multiplex PCR was carried out. Each CDR3 protein gets one entry after TCRdb re-called the multiplex PCR reads with MiXCR. Of around 1,200,000 distinct CDR3 sequences in the sample, about two fifths were seen once. This clonotype was picked up one time. One base away lies a much larger clone, so this may be a sequencing read error. The missing conserved phenylalanine or tryptophan at the end of this CDR3 makes a read error likely.

Sequenced: peripheral blood or thyroid tissue (not recorded which). The sequence was collected from an adult man with Graves' hyperthyroidism. J is TRBJ1-1 and V is TRBV7-9, with D possibly matching TRBD1 (5 bases). The CDR3 region is CASSFWDEAFS. In DNA, the CDR3 is TGTGCCAGCAGCTTTTGGGACGAAGCTTTCTCT.